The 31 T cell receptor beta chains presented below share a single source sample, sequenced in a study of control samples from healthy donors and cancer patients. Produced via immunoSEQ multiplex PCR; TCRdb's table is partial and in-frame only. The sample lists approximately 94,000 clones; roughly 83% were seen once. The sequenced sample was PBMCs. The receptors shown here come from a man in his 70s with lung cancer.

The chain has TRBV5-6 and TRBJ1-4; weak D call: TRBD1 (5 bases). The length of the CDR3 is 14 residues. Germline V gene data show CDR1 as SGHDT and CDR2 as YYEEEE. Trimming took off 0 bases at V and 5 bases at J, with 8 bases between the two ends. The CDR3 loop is CASSLGQWNEKLFF. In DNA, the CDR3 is TGTGCCAGCAGCTTGGGACAGTGGAATGAAAAACTGTTTTTT. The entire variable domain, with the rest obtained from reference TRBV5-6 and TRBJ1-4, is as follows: DAGVTQSPTHLIKTRGQQVTLRCSPKSGHDTVSWYQQALGQGPQFIFQYYEEEERQRGNFPDRFSGHQFPNYSSELNVNALLLGDSALYLCASSLGQWNEKLFFGSGTQLSVL.

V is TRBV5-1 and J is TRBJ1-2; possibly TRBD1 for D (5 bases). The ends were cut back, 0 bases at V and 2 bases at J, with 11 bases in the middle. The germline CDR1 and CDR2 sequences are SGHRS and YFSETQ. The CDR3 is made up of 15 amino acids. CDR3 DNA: TGCGCCAGCAGCTTGGGCCGCGGGGGGAACTATGGCTACACCTTC. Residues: CASSLGRGGNYGYTF.

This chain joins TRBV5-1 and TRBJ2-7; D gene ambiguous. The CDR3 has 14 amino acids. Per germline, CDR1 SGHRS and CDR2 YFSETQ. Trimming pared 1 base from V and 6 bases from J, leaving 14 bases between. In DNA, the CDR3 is TGCGCCAGCAGCTTGATACGTTCCACGGCCGAGCAGTACTTC. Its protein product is CASSLIRSTAEQYF.

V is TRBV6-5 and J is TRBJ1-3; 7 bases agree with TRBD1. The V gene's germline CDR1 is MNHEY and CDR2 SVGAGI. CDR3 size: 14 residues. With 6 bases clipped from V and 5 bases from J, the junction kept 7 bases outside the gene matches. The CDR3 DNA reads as TGTGCCAGCAGACAACAGGGACAGAGAAACACCATATATTTT. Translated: CASRQQGQRNTIYF.

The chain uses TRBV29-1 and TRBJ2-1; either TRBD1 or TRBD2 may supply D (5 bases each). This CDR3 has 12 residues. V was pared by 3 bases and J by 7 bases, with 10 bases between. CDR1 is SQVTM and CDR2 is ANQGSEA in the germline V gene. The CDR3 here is CSVDEGENEQFF. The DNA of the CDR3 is TGCAGCGTTGATGAAGGGGAGAATGAGCAGTTCTTC.

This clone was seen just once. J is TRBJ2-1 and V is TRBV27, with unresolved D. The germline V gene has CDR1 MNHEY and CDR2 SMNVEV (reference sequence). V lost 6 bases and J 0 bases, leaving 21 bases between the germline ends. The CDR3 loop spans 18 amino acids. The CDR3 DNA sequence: TGTGCCAGCAGATTCTCGGGTTTGTACTCCGGCTCCTACAATGAGCAGTTCTTC. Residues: CASRFSGLYSGSYNEQFF.

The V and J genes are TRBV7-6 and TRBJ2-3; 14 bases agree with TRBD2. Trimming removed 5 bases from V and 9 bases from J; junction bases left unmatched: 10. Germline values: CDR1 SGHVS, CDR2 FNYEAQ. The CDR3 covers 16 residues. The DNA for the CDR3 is TGTGCCAGCAGCCCCCAGACTAGCGGGGGGGCCGGAACGCAGTATTTT. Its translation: CASSPQTSGGAGTQYF.

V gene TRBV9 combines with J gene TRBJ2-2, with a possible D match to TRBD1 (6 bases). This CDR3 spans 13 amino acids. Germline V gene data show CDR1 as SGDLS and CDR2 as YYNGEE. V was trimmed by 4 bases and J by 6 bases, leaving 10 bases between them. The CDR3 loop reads CASSLEGAGELFF. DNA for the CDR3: TGTGCCAGCAGCCTCGAGGGGGCCGGGGAGCTGTTTTTT. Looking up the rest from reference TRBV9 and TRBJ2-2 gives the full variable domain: DSGVTQTPKHLITATGQRVTLRCSPRSGDLSVYWYQQSLDQGLQFLIQYYNGEERAKGNILERFSAQQFPDLHSELNLSSLELGDSALYFCASSLEGAGELFFGEGSRLTVL.

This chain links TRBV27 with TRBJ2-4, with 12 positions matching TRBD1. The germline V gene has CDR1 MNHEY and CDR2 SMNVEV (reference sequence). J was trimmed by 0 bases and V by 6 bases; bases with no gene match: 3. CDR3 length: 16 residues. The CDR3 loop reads CASRPGQGAAKNIQYF. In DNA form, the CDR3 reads TGTGCCAGCAGACCGGGACAGGGGGCAGCCAAAAACATTCAGTACTTC.

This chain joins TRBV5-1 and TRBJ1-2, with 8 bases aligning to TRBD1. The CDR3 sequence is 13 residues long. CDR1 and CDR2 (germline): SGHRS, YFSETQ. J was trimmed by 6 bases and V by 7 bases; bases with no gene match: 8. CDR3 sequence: CASRRQGRDGYTF. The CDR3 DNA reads TGCGCCAGCCGACGACAGGGGCGGGATGGCTACACCTTC.

CDR3 in DNA: TGTGCCAGCAGCCAGGACCTGGACGGGCTCGGGACGCAGTATTTT. Residues: CASSQDLDGLGTQYF. The chain employs TRBV3-1 (or the pseudogene TRBV3-2) and TRBJ2-3; D call uncertain. Per the germline V gene, CDR1 is LGHDT and CDR2 is YNNKEL (reference sequence). The V end was cut by 3 bases, the J end by 9 bases, with 19 bases between. CDR3 length equals 15 residues.

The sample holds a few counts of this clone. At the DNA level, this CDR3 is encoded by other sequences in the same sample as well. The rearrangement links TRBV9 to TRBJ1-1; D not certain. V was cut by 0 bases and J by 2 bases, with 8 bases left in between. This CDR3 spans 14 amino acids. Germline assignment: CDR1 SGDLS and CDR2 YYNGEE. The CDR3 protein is CASSVGWGNTEAFF. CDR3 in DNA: TGTGCCAGCAGCGTAGGCTGGGGAAACACTGAAGCTTTCTTT.

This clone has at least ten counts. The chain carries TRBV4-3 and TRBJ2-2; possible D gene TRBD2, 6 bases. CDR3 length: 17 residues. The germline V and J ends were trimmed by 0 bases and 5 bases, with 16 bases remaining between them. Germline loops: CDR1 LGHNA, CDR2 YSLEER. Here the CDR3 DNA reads TGCGCCAGCAGCCAAGATCATGGAGCAAGCGGGACCGGGGAGCTGTTTTTT. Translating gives CASSQDHGASGTGELFF.

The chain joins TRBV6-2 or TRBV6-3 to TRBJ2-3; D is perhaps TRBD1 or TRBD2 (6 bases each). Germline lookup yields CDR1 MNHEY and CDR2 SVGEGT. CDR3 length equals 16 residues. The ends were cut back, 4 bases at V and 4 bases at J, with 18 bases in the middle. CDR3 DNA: TGTGCCAGCAGTTTAGGTTTCGTCGGGGGCCCAGATACGCAGTATTTT. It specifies CASSLGFVGGPDTQYF.

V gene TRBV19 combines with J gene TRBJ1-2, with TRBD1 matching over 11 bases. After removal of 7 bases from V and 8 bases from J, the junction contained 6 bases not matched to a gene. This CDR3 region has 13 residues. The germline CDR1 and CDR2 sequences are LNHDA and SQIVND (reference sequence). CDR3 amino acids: CASTADRGRGYTF. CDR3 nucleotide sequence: TGTGCCAGTACCGCGGACAGGGGGCGAGGCTACACCTTC.

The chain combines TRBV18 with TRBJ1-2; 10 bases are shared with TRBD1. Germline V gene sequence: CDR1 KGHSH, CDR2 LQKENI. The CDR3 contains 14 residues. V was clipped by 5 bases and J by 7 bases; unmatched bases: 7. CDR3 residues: CASSTGTGVAGYTF. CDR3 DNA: TGTGCCAGCTCAACCGGGACAGGGGTTGCTGGCTACACCTTC.

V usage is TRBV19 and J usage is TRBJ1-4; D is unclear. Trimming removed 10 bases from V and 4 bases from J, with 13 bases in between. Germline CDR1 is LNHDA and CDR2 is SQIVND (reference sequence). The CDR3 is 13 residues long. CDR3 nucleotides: TGTGCCACGGCCAGGCGCATTAATGAAAAACTGTTTTTT. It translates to CATARRINEKLFF. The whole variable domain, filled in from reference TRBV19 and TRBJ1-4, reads DGGITQSPKYLFRKEGQNVTLSCEQNLNHDAMYWYRQDPGQGLRLIYYSQIVNDFQKGDIAEGYSVSREKKESFPLTVTSAQKNPTAFYLCATARRINEKLFFGSGTQLSVL.

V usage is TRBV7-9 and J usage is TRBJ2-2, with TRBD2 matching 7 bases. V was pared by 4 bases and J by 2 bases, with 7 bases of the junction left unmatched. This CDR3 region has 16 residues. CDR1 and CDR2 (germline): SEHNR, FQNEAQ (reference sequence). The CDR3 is CASSSEWGLNTGELFF. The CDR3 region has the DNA TGTGCCAGCAGCTCGGAGTGGGGACTAAACACCGGGGAGCTGTTTTTT.

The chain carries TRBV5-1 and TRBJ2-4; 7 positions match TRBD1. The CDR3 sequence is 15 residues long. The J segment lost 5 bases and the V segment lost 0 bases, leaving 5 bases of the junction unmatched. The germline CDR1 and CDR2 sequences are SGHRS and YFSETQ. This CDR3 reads CASSLDVGTENIQYF. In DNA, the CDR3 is TGCGCCAGCAGCTTGGATGTAGGGACAGAAAACATTCAGTACTTC.

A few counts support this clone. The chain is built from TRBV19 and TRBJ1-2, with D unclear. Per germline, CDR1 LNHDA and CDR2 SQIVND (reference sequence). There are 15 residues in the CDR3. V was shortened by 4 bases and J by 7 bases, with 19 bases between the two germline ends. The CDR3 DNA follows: TGTGCCAGTAGTACTCTTCCGACTCCGGCCGGTGGCTACACCTTC. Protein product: CASSTLPTPAGGYTF.

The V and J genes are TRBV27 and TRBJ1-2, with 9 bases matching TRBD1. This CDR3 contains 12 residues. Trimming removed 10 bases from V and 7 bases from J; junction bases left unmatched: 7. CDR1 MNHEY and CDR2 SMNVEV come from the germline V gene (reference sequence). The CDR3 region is CATRDRASGYTF. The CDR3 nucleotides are TGTGCCACCCGGGACAGGGCATCTGGCTACACCTTC.

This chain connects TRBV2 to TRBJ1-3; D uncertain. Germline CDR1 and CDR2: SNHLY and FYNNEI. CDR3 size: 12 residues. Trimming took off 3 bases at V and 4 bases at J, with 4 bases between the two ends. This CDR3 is CASSEQGNTIYF. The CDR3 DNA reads TGTGCCAGCAGTGAGCAAGGAAACACCATATATTTT.

The CDR3 spells CATHRGEGRGYTF. In nucleotides, the CDR3 is TGTGCCACCCACCGAGGGGAGGGAAGGGGCTACACCTTC. This chain links TRBV19 with TRBJ1-2; D is perhaps TRBD1 (5 bases). CDR1 LNHDA and CDR2 SQIVND come from the germline V gene (reference sequence). V was cut by 10 bases and J by 8 bases, with 20 bases left in between. The CDR3 is made up of 13 amino acids.

CDR3 loop: CASSLSLGIGGYTF. CDR3 bases: TGTGCCAGCAGTTTATCTCTGGGAATAGGAGGCTACACCTTC. The chain recombines TRBV27 with TRBJ1-2; no firm D call. CDR1 and CDR2 (germline): MNHEY, SMNVEV (reference sequence). V lost 0 bases and J lost 8, with 13 bases in between. The CDR3 length is 14 residues.

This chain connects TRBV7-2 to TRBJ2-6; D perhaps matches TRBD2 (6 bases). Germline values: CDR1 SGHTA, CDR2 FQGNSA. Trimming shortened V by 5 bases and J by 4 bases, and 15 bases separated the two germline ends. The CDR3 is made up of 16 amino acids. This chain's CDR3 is CASSLRGGSGANVLTF. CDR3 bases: TGTGCCAGCAGCCTCCGTGGGGGGTCGGGGGCCAACGTCCTGACTTTC.

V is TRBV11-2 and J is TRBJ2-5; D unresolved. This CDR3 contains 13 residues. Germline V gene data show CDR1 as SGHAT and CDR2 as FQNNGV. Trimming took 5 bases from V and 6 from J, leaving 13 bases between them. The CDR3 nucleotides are TGTGCCAGCAGCACCGGCAATAGGCAGACCCAGTACTTC. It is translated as CASSTGNRQTQYF.

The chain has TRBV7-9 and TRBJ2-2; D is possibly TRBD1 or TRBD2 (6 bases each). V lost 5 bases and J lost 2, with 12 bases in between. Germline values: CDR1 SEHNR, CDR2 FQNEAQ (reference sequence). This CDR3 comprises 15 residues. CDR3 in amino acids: CASSLGAGNTGELFF. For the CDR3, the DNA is TGTGCCAGCAGCCTGGGGGCGGGAAACACCGGGGAGCTGTTTTTT. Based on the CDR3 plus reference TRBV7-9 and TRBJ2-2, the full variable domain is DTGVSQNPRHKITKRGQNVTFRCDPISEHNRLYWYRQTLGQGPEFLTYFQNEAQLEKSRLLSDRFSAERPKGSFSTLEIQRTEQGDSAMYLCASSLGAGNTGELFFGEGSRLTVL.

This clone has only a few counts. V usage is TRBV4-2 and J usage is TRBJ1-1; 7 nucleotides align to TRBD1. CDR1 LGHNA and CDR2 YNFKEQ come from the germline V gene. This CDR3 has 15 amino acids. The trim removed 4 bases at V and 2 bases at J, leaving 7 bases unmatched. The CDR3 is CASSPHRGGNTEAFF. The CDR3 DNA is TGTGCCAGCAGCCCCCACAGGGGAGGAAACACTGAAGCTTTCTTT.

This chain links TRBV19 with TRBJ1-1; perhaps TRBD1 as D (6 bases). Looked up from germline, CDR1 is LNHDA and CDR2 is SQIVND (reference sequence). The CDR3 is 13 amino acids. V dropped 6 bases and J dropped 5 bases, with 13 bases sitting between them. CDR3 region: CASSLSGQTEAFF. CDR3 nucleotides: TGTGCCAGTAGCTTATCCGGACAGACTGAAGCTTTCTTT.

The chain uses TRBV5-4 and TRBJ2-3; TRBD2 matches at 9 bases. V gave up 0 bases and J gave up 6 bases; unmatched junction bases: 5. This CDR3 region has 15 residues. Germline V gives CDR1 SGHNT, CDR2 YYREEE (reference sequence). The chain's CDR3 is CASSLELAGSDTQYF. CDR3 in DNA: TGTGCCAGCAGCTTGGAGCTAGCGGGGAGTGATACGCAGTATTTT. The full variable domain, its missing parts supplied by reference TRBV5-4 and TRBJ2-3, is ETGVTQSPTHLIKTRGQQVTLRCSSQSGHNTVSWYQQALGQGPQFIFQYYREEENGRGNFPPRFSGLQFPNYSSELNVNALELDDSALYLCASSLELAGSDTQYFGPGTRLTVL.

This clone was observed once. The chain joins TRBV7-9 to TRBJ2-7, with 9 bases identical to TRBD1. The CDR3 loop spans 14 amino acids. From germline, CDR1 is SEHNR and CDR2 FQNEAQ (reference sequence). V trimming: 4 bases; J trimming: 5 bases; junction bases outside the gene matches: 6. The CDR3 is CASSSTGGFHEQYF. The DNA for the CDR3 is TGTGCCAGCAGCTCGACAGGGGGATTTCACGAGCAGTACTTC.